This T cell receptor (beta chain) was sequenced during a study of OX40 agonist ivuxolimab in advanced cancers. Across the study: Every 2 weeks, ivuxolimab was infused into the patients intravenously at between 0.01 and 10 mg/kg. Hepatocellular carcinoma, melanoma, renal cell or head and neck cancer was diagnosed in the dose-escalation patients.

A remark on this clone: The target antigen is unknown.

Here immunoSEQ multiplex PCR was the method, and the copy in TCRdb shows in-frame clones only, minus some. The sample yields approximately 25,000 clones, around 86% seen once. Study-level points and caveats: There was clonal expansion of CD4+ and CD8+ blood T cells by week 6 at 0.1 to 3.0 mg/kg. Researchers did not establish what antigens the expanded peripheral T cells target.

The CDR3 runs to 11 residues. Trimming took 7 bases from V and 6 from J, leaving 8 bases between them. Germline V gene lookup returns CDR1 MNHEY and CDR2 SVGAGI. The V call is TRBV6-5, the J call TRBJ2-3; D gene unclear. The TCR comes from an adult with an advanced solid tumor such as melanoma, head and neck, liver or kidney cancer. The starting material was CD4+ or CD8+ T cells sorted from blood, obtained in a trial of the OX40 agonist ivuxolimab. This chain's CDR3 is CASTIGDTQYF. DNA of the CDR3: TGTGCCAGCACCATTGGTGATACGCAGTATTTT.